What follows are 27 T cell receptor beta chains derived from one specimen sequenced in a study of beta chain features in type 1 diabetes. The study reverse transcribed the entire isolated RNA, so it sequenced expressed TCRB transcripts. Data came from immunoSEQ multiplex PCR; TCRdb stores just in-frame clones and leaves some out. The table has just over 600,000 clones, around a sixth seen once. The sequencing sample was made of naive CD4+ T cells from blood. The receptor set was obtained from a man younger than 30 in good health.

The rearrangement links TRBV7-8 to TRBJ2-1; D possibly corresponds to TRBD1 (6 bases). The V and J ends lost 2 bases and 0 bases respectively, with 20 bases between them. This CDR3 region has 19 residues. The V gene's germline CDR1 is SGHVS and CDR2 FQNEAQ. Here the CDR3 DNA reads TGTGCCAGCAGCTTACCACCCCGAGGGGTACAGGGCTCCTACAATGAGCAGTTCTTC. Encoded protein: CASSLPPRGVQGSYNEQFF.

V and J are TRBV4-1 and TRBJ1-1, with 7 bases identical to TRBD1. Germline values: CDR1 MGHRA, CDR2 YSYEKL. V lost 0 bases to trimming and J lost 0 bases; unmatched junction nucleotides: 4. This CDR3 contains 16 residues. The CDR3 here is CASSQDQGVVNTEAFF. The CDR3 bases are TGCGCCAGCAGCCAAGATCAGGGGGTAGTGAACACTGAAGCTTTCTTT.

This clone has a handful of counts. The chain carries TRBV4-3 and TRBJ2-7; D not certain. CDR1 and CDR2 from the germline V gene are LGHNA and YSLEER. The V and J ends lost 0 bases and 6 bases respectively, with 9 bases between them. CDR3 length: 13 residues. The CDR3 DNA reads TGCGCCAGCAGCCAAGAGGGGTCCAGCGAGCAGTACTTC. This codes for CASSQEGSSEQYF.

The chain employs TRBV11-3 and TRBJ2-1; TRBD1 is a possible D gene (5 bases). The ends were cut back, 0 bases at V and 7 bases at J, with 16 bases in the middle. CDR1 is SGHNT, CDR2 YENEEA, per germline. This CDR3 comprises 16 residues. The CDR3 loop is CASSLEGAGFWNEQFF. CDR3 bases: TGTGCCAGCAGCTTAGAAGGGGCAGGGTTCTGGAATGAGCAGTTCTTC.

The CDR3 protein is CASSLQGLIRNEQFF. The CDR3 DNA reads as TGTGCCAGCAGTTTACAGGGCCTCATTAGGAATGAGCAGTTCTTC. The V and J genes are TRBV28 and TRBJ2-1, with a possible D match to TRBD1 (5 bases). Germline V gene data show CDR1 as MDHEN and CDR2 as SYDVKM. The CDR3 is 15 residues long. V was shortened by 2 bases and J by 7 bases, with 15 bases between the two germline ends.

The chain joins TRBV5-4 to TRBJ1-3, with D perhaps matching TRBD1 (5 bases). The V gene's germline CDR1 is SGHNT and CDR2 YYREEE (reference sequence). CDR3 length: 18 residues. The V end lost 4 bases, the J end lost 3 bases, and 23 bases lay between the germline ends. The CDR3 bases are TGTGCCAGCAGCGGGAGGACTCCGCAGGGATGGGGTGGAAACACCATATATTTT. It specifies CASSGRTPQGWGGNTIYF.

The chain uses TRBV4-2 and TRBJ2-3, with D tentatively TRBD2 (6 bases). V lost 4 bases and J lost 6, with 20 bases in between. This CDR3 is built from 16 residues. The germline V gene has CDR1 LGHNA and CDR2 YNFKEQ. The CDR3 spells CASSRGEASVGDTQYF. The CDR3 coding sequence is TGTGCCAGCAGCCGCGGGGAAGCTTCGGTCGGGGATACGCAGTATTTT.

The chain carries TRBV4-3 and TRBJ1-6; D is ambiguous. In germline, CDR1 is LGHNA, CDR2 YSLEER. V dropped 0 bases and J dropped 7 bases, with 7 bases sitting between them. CDR3 size: 14 residues. In DNA, the CDR3 is TGCGCCAGCAGCCAAGATCGGGAGAATTCACCCCTCCACTTT. Translation gives CASSQDRENSPLHF.

V is TRBV30 and J is TRBJ1-1; the D is unclear. V lost 4 bases and J 5 bases, leaving 20 bases between the germline ends. Germline CDR1 is GTSNPN and CDR2 is SVGIG (reference sequence). The CDR3 totals 15 residues. The CDR3, as DNA: TGTGCCTGGACCCCCCCGGGCCTAGGGAGAACTGAAGCTTTCTTT. It is translated as CAWTPPGLGRTEAFF.

There are many counts of this clone. V usage is TRBV7-2 and J usage is TRBJ2-1; D is uncertain. CDR1 and CDR2 from the germline V gene are SGHTA and FQGNSA. Trimming left V 2 bases short and J 4 bases short, with 12 bases between. This CDR3 has 15 amino acids. The CDR3 sequence is CASSLQSWAYNEQFF. The CDR3 DNA is TGTGCCAGCAGCTTACAAAGCTGGGCTTACAATGAGCAGTTCTTC.

This clone was seen only a few times. The J gene is TRBJ2-3, the V gene TRBV7-2; D remains ambiguous. The CDR3 has 15 amino acids. Germline CDR1 and CDR2: SGHTA and FQGNSA. Deletions cut 1 base from V and 1 base from J, with 9 bases between. CDR3 in DNA: TGTGCCAGCAGCTTAGATGCTCGGGGCACAGATACGCAGTATTTT. Amino acids: CASSLDARGTDTQYF.

The chain combines TRBV20-1 with TRBJ1-2; the D is unclear. The V gene lost 3 bases and the J gene lost 5 bases, with 7 bases spanning the gap. Germline CDR1 DFQATT, CDR2 SNEGSKA (reference sequence). This CDR3 is built from 11 residues. The CDR3 DNA reads as TGCAGTGCTAGTGGGGAGTATGGCTACACCTTC. Its protein is CSASGEYGYTF.

This clone turned up a few times. This rearrangement joins TRBV20-1 to TRBJ2-5; D is unclear. The germline V and J ends were trimmed by 1 base and 7 bases, with 4 bases remaining between them. CDR1 is DFQATT, CDR2 SNEGSKA, per germline (reference sequence). The CDR3 runs to 10 residues. The CDR3 loop is CSARAATQYF. CDR3 in DNA: TGCAGTGCTAGAGCCGCGACCCAGTACTTC.

V usage is TRBV6-6 and J usage is TRBJ2-5; 8 bases fit TRBD2. The CDR3 covers 15 residues. Germline CDR1 reads MNHNY; CDR2 reads SVGAGI (reference sequence). V lost 6 bases to trimming and J lost 3 bases; unmatched junction nucleotides: 9. The CDR3 DNA sequence: TGTGCCAGCAGCCTCCCGGGAGCGGGAGAAGAGACCCAGTACTTC. It is translated as CASSLPGAGEETQYF.

The V gene is TRBV4-2, the J gene TRBJ2-6, with TRBD1 matching over 8 bases. V lost 3 bases to trimming and J lost 4 bases; unmatched junction nucleotides: 8. The CDR3 spans 17 residues. Germline CDR1 LGHNA, CDR2 YNFKEQ. The CDR3 loop reads CASSHAGGATGANVLTF. The CDR3 DNA reads as TGTGCCAGCAGCCACGCAGGGGGCGCGACGGGGGCCAACGTCCTGACTTTC.

This clone was observed a handful of times. This chain uses TRBV21-1 with TRBJ2-1; the D call TRBD1 from the table was never checked on the DNA. TRBV21-1 counts as a pseudogene. This CDR3 has 17 amino acids. This CDR3 reads CASSKVRGQGTYNEQFF. CDR3 DNA sequence: TGTGCCAGCAGCAAAGTTCGGGGACAGGGGACCTACAATGAGCAGTTCTTC.

V and J are TRBV27 and TRBJ2-7; TRBD2 matches 7 bases. The CDR3 is made up of 15 amino acids. The germline V gene has CDR1 MNHEY and CDR2 SMNVEV (reference sequence). V lost 8 bases, J lost 0 bases, and 10 bases stayed unmatched. This CDR3 is CASCDLAALSYEQYF. CDR3 bases: TGTGCCAGCTGCGACCTAGCGGCCCTCTCCTACGAGCAGTACTTC.

This clone showed up just a few times. The chain carries TRBV6-1 and TRBJ2-3, with TRBD1 matching over 7 bases. V was pared by 4 bases and J by 2 bases, with 6 bases of the junction left unmatched. The CDR3 is 15 amino acids. Per germline, CDR1 MNHNS and CDR2 SASEGT. In nucleotides, the CDR3 is TGTGCCAGCAGTGTAGGACAGGCTATCACAGATACGCAGTATTTT. This encodes CASSVGQAITDTQYF.

This chain links TRBV5-1 with TRBJ1-4; D uncertain. The CDR3 is 15 residues long. V was shortened by 2 bases and J by 5 bases, with 13 bases between the two germline ends. Germline V gene data show CDR1 as SGHRS and CDR2 as YFSETQ. Here the CDR3 reads CASSLYSGGNEKLFF. For the CDR3, the DNA is TGCGCCAGCAGCTTATACAGCGGTGGGAATGAAAAACTGTTTTTT. The full variable domain, completed using reference TRBV5-1 and TRBJ1-4, is KAGVTQTPRYLIKTRGQQVTLSCSPISGHRSVSWYQQTPGQGLQFLFEYFSETQRNKGNFPGRFSGRQFSNSRSEMNVSTLELGDSALYLCASSLYSGGNEKLFFGSGTQLSVL.

This clone was counted a few times. The J gene is TRBJ2-1, the V gene TRBV27; 8 bases match TRBD1. The CDR3 runs 16 residues. Trimming at V came to 5 bases and at J to 6 bases, leaving 12 bases not matched to a gene. Germline CDR1 and CDR2: MNHEY and SMNVEV (reference sequence). The CDR3 region has the DNA TGTGCCAGCAGTCCCCTCAGGGGGCCCCTCGCCAATGAGCAGTTCTTC. Amino acids: CASSPLRGPLANEQFF.

The table lists this clone with a few counts. This chain connects TRBV5-5 to TRBJ2-7; unclear D gene. Trimming took off 0 bases at V and 9 bases at J, with 16 bases between the two ends. The CDR3 runs 14 residues. CDR1 and CDR2 (germline): SGHKS, YYEKEE (reference sequence). CDR3 DNA sequence: TGTGCCAGCAGCTTGGAGGCGGCAACCTCAGCGCAGTACTTC. Translation: CASSLEAATSAQYF. Together with reference TRBV5-5 and TRBJ2-7, the CDR3 gives the full variable domain: DAGVTQSPTHLIKTRGQQVTLRCSPISGHKSVSWYQQVLGQGPQFIFQYYEKEERGRGNFPDRFSARQFPNYSSELNVNALLLGDSALYLCASSLEAATSAQYFGPGTRLTVT.

This chain uses TRBV7-9 with TRBJ2-7, with a tentative D call TRBD1 (6 bases). This CDR3 spans 15 amino acids. Per germline, CDR1 SEHNR and CDR2 FQNEAQ (reference sequence). Trimming cost V 5 bases and J 7 bases, with 21 bases left between them. This chain's CDR3 is CASSASGTRSREQYF. In nucleotides, the CDR3 is TGTGCCAGCAGCGCCTCCGGGACACGGAGTAGGGAGCAGTACTTC.

The chain recombines TRBV28 with TRBJ2-7; D is ambiguous. CDR1 is MDHEN and CDR2 is SYDVKM in the germline V gene. CDR3 length: 12 amino acids. V lost 5 bases and J lost 2, with 7 bases in between. As DNA, the CDR3 is TGTGCCAGCAGTCACTACCCCTACGAGCAGTACTTC. This encodes CASSHYPYEQYF. The full variable domain, its missing parts supplied by reference TRBV28 and TRBJ2-7, is DVKVTQSSRYLVKRTGEKVFLECVQDMDHENMFWYRQDPGLGLRLIYFSYDVKMKEKGDIPEGYSVSREKKERFSLILESASTNQTSMYLCASSHYPYEQYFGPGTRLTVT.

CDR3 loop: CASSFQGQGYEQYF. The CDR3 DNA sequence: TGTGCCAGCAGCTTCCAGGGACAGGGCTACGAGCAGTACTTC. The rearrangement joins TRBV5-4 to TRBJ2-7; 9 bases match TRBD1. V trimming: 2 bases; J trimming: 3 bases; junction bases outside the gene matches: 3. The CDR3 covers 14 residues. CDR1 and CDR2 from the germline V gene are SGHNT and YYREEE (reference sequence).

The sample holds a few counts of this clone. V is TRBV30 and J is TRBJ2-7, with D possibly being TRBD1 or TRBD2 (5 bases each). This CDR3 comprises 17 residues. Germline V gene sequence: CDR1 GTSNPN, CDR2 SVGIG (reference sequence). Deletions cut 3 bases from V and 5 bases from J, with 26 bases between. The CDR3 is CAWRDPTILVRGDEQYF. DNA for the CDR3: TGTGCCTGGAGGGACCCCACCATTTTAGTGAGGGGAGACGAGCAGTACTTC.

This clone has just a few counts. The genes are TRBV14 and TRBJ1-1, with TRBD1 identical over 7 bases. This CDR3 contains 16 residues. V shed 0 bases and J 2 bases; nucleotides not matched to a gene: 6. The germline gives CDR1 SGHDN, CDR2 FVKESK. CDR3 amino acids: CASSQDGGTVNTEAFF. CDR3 DNA sequence: TGTGCCAGCAGCCAAGATGGAGGGACAGTAAACACTGAAGCTTTCTTT. Based on the CDR3 plus reference TRBV14 and TRBJ1-1, the full variable domain is EAGVTQFPSHSVIEKGQTVTLRCDPISGHDNLYWYRRVMGKEIKFLLHFVKESKQDESGMPNNRFLAERTGGTYSTLKVQPAELEDSGVYFCASSQDGGTVNTEAFFGQGTRLTVV.

This clone was seen more than once but under ten times. The chain couples TRBV9 to TRBJ1-5; D call uncertain. The V end was cut by 4 bases, the J end by 0 bases, with 8 bases between. CDR1 SGDLS and CDR2 YYNGEE come from the germline V gene. The CDR3 totals 14 residues. The CDR3 DNA is TGTGCCAGCAGCCCAGCAGGTAGCAATCAGCCCCAGCATTTT. Translation: CASSPAGSNQPQHF. The whole variable domain, filled in from reference TRBV9 and TRBJ1-5, reads DSGVTQTPKHLITATGQRVTLRCSPRSGDLSVYWYQQSLDQGLQFLIQYYNGEERAKGNILERFSAQQFPDLHSELNLSSLELGDSALYFCASSPAGSNQPQHFGDGTRLSIL.